This T cell receptor (beta chain) was observed in a study of shared clonotypes between healthy human individuals. Study-wide context: Per donor, CD8 memory used one plate, CD8 naive used two, CD4 memory used three and CD4 naive used three. Overall study findings and caveats: Relative to their counterparts shared across all four donors, non-shared clonotypes exhibited diminished generation probabilities.

The assay was immunoSEQ multiplex PCR, and TCRdb's table has in-frame clones only and misses some. This sample has 2,500,000 or so clones, with 93% found just once. With 2 bases removed from V and 2 bases from J, the gap between germline ends came to 7 bases. The germline V gene has CDR1 ENHRY and CDR2 SYGVKD. The CDR3 length is 14 residues. Details on this clone: The antigen is unknown.

The specimen was naive CD4+ T cells from PBMCs. The sample's subset: CD45RA+ positively selected. This TCR was sampled from a man between 18 and 35 years old in good health. Some clones in this sample may be carry-over from other donors' samples. The chain links TRBV10-3 to TRBJ1-5, with D possibly matching TRBD1 (5 bases). For the CDR3, the DNA is TGTGCCATCAGTGAGGGGGGACGCAATCAGCCCCAGCATTTT. Its protein product is CAISEGGRNQPQHF.